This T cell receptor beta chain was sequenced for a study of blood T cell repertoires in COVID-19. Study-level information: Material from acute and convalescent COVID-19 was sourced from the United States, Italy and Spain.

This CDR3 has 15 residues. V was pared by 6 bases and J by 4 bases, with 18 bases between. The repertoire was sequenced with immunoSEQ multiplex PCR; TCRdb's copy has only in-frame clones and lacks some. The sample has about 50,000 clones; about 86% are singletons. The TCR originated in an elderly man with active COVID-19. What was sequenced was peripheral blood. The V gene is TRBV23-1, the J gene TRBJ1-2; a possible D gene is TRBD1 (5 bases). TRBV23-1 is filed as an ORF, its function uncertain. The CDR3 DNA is TGCGCCAGCAGGTTAGACGGGGGGAAGATCTATGGCTACACCTTC. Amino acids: CASRLDGGKIYGYTF.